This T cell receptor beta chain was recovered during a study of shared clonotypes between healthy human individuals. This clone has just a few counts. The CDR3 is 15 residues long. The V and J ends lost 5 bases and 3 bases, in that order; junction bases with no gene match: 7. Germline values: CDR1 SNHLY, CDR2 FYNNEI. Repertoires were generated with immunoSEQ multiplex PCR, while TCRdb's copy carries only in-frame clones and drops some. The repertoire has 450,000 to 600,000 clones, 70% to 85% of them found once; the top ten carry 12%. The TCR comes from a woman aged 40 to 50 in good health. Some clones in this sample may be carry-over from other donors' samples. Sequencing used PBMCs. This chain connects TRBV2 to TRBJ2-7, with TRBD1 matching over 10 bases. The CDR3 here is CASSRQGAWNYEQYF. The CDR3 DNA is TGTGCCAGCAGTCGACAGGGGGCCTGGAACTACGAGCAGTACTTC.